These T cell receptor beta chains were read from a single sample in a study of cytomegalovirus exposure and HLA in healthy donors. Libraries were prepared by immunoSEQ multiplex PCR; TCRdb keeps only in-frame clonotypes and omits some of them. The table lists 130,000 or so clones, around 80% of them singletons, with roughly 3.1% in the top ten. Sequenced: PBMCs. These receptors were taken from a man between 18 and 29 years old in good health and CMV-seropositive. The CDR3 runs from the conserved cysteine through the conserved F or W. The order of the fields is clone size, D gene, J gene, V gene, CDR3 protein, CDR3 DNA. A D gene is named only where the DNA matches it firmly. A row's size may be missing; if present it is once, few, many or a size class.

abundance: -; d_gene: -; j_gene: TRBJ1-2; v_gene: TRBV29-1; CDR3aa: CSVDAKNYGYTF; CDR3nt: TGCAGCGTTGATGCGAAAAACTATGGCTACACCTTC
abundance: -; d_gene: -; j_gene: TRBJ2-1; v_gene: TRBV27; CDR3aa: CASSLAGSSYNEQFF; CDR3nt: TGTGCCAGCAGTTTAGCGGGGAGCTCCTACAATGAGCAGTTCTTC
abundance: -; d_gene: -; j_gene: TRBJ1-5; v_gene: TRBV27; CDR3aa: CASSLLGGRSPNQPQHF; CDR3nt: TGTGCCAGCAGTTTATTGGGGGGGCGAAGTCCCAATCAGCCCCAGCATTTT
abundance: -; d_gene: TRBD1; j_gene: TRBJ2-7; v_gene: TRBV29-1; CDR3aa: CSVSGTGGSYEQYF; CDR3nt: TGCAGCGTTTCTGGGACAGGGGGATCCTACGAGCAGTACTTC
abundance: -; d_gene: -; j_gene: TRBJ1-1; v_gene: TRBV30; CDR3aa: CAWSGQAYTEAFF; CDR3nt: TGTGCCTGGAGTGGACAGGCGTACACTGAAGCTTTCTTT
abundance: -; d_gene: -; j_gene: TRBJ1-5; v_gene: TRBV28; CDR3aa: CASSLSQGRNQPQHF; CDR3nt: TGTGCCAGCAGTTTGAGTCAGGGGCGGAATCAGCCCCAGCATTTT
abundance: -; d_gene: TRBD2; j_gene: TRBJ2-2; v_gene: TRBV5-1; CDR3aa: CASSPTGTSGRTGELFF; CDR3nt: TGCGCCAGCAGCCCGACCGGGACTAGCGGGAGGACGGGGGAGCTGTTTTTT
abundance: -; d_gene: TRBD2; j_gene: TRBJ2-1; v_gene: TRBV9; CDR3aa: CASSPRLAGIYNEQFF; CDR3nt: TGTGCCAGCAGCCCGCGACTAGCGGGAATTTACAATGAGCAGTTCTTC
abundance: -; d_gene: TRBD1; j_gene: TRBJ1-2; v_gene: TRBV27; CDR3aa: CASSDGDRVRGYTF; CDR3nt: TGTGCCAGCAGTGATGGGGACAGGGTTAGGGGCTACACCTTC
abundance: -; d_gene: TRBD1; j_gene: TRBJ1-3; v_gene: TRBV5-1; CDR3aa: CASSLEDRAYQGNTIYF; CDR3nt: TGCGCCAGCAGCTTGGAAGACAGGGCCTACCAGGGAAACACCATATATTTT
abundance: few; d_gene: -; j_gene: TRBJ2-1; v_gene: TRBV19; CDR3aa: CATRSGAPYNEQFF; CDR3nt: TGTGCCACTCGTAGCGGAGCCCCCTACAATGAGCAGTTCTTC
abundance: -; d_gene: -; j_gene: TRBJ2-5; v_gene: TRBV7-9; CDR3aa: CSSSLPTLQETQYF; CDR3nt: TGTTCCAGCAGCTTACCTACGCTCCAAGAGACCCAGTACTTC
abundance: few; d_gene: TRBD1; j_gene: TRBJ1-1; v_gene: TRBV6-5; CDR3aa: CASSYARGTREAFF; CDR3nt: TGTGCCAGCAGTTACGCCAGGGGGACACGTGAAGCTTTCTTT
abundance: -; d_gene: TRBD1; j_gene: TRBJ2-3; v_gene: TRBV7-8; CDR3aa: CASSATTGGWADTQYF; CDR3nt: TGTGCCAGCAGCGCAACGACAGGGGGCTGGGCAGATACGCAGTATTTT
abundance: -; d_gene: TRBD1; j_gene: TRBJ2-7; v_gene: TRBV7-2; CDR3aa: CASSLRTGNEQYF; CDR3nt: TGTGCCAGCAGCCTACGGACAGGGAACGAGCAGTACTTC
abundance: few; d_gene: -; j_gene: TRBJ2-3; v_gene: TRBV30; CDR3aa: CAWTRVTDYSTDTQYF; CDR3nt: TGTGCCTGGACCCGGGTGACAGATTATAGCACAGATACGCAGTATTTT
abundance: -; d_gene: TRBD1; j_gene: TRBJ2-7; v_gene: TRBV6-5; CDR3aa: CASSYRTGNEQYF; CDR3nt: TGTGCCAGCAGTTACCGGACAGGGAACGAGCAGTACTTC
abundance: -; d_gene: TRBD1; j_gene: TRBJ2-7; v_gene: TRBV7-9; CDR3aa: CASSLGQGNEQYF; CDR3nt: TGTGCCAGCAGCTTGGGACAGGGAAACGAGCAGTACTTC
abundance: -; d_gene: -; j_gene: TRBJ2-7; v_gene: TRBV2; CDR3aa: CASRTRHRSSYEQYF; CDR3nt: TGTGCCAGCAGGACCAGACATCGAAGCTCCTACGAGCAGTACTTC
abundance: once; d_gene: TRBD2; j_gene: TRBJ2-7; v_gene: TRBV29-1; CDR3aa: CSVEVPASGPYEQYF; CDR3nt: TGCAGCGTTGAAGTACCGGCTAGCGGCCCCTACGAGCAGTACTTC
abundance: -; d_gene: -; j_gene: TRBJ2-7; v_gene: TRBV6-5; CDR3aa: CASNDKSNEQYF; CDR3nt: TGTGCCAGCAATGACAAGTCTAACGAGCAGTACTTC
abundance: -; d_gene: -; j_gene: TRBJ1-5; v_gene: TRBV4-1; CDR3aa: CASSQDRGSNQPQHF; CDR3nt: TGCGCCAGCAGCCAAGATCGGGGTAGCAATCAGCCCCAGCATTTT
abundance: -; d_gene: -; j_gene: TRBJ2-3; v_gene: TRBV13; CDR3aa: CASSLAPSDTQYF; CDR3nt: TGTGCCAGCAGCTTAGCCCCGTCTGATACGCAGTATTTT
abundance: few; d_gene: TRBD2; j_gene: TRBJ2-3; v_gene: TRBV27; CDR3aa: CASSLSSGRTTDTQYF; CDR3nt: TGTGCCAGCAGTTTATCTAGCGGGAGGACCACAGATACGCAGTATTTT
abundance: -; d_gene: TRBD1; j_gene: TRBJ1-1; v_gene: TRBV6-6; CDR3aa: CASSTPTGLTEAFF; CDR3nt: TGTGCCAGCAGTACCCCGACAGGGCTCACTGAAGCTTTCTTT
abundance: -; d_gene: -; j_gene: TRBJ1-1; v_gene: TRBV6-5; CDR3aa: CALGRGTEAFF; CDR3nt: TGTGCCCTCGGCAGGGGCACTGAAGCTTTCTTT
abundance: -; d_gene: TRBD1; j_gene: TRBJ1-5; v_gene: TRBV19; CDR3aa: CASSINRDSSNQPQHF; CDR3nt: TGTGCCAGTAGTATCAATCGGGACAGTTCGAATCAGCCCCAGCATTTT
abundance: -; d_gene: TRBD2; j_gene: TRBJ2-2; v_gene: TRBV5-1; CDR3aa: CASSQGTSGRQTGELFF; CDR3nt: TGCGCCAGCAGCCAAGGGACTAGCGGGAGACAGACCGGGGAGCTGTTTTTT
abundance: -; d_gene: -; j_gene: TRBJ1-1; v_gene: TRBV19; CDR3aa: CASSIEGGTEAFF; CDR3nt: TGTGCCAGTAGTATAGAAGGGGGCACTGAAGCTTTCTTT
abundance: few; d_gene: TRBD2; j_gene: TRBJ2-1; v_gene: TRBV5-4; CDR3aa: CASSRTAGGYNEQFF; CDR3nt: TGTGCCAGCAGCCGGACGGCGGGAGGGTACAATGAGCAGTTCTTC
abundance: -; d_gene: -; j_gene: TRBJ2-7; v_gene: TRBV27; CDR3aa: CASSLFLAYEQYF; CDR3nt: TGTGCCAGCAGTTTATTCCTAGCCTACGAGCAGTACTTC
abundance: -; d_gene: -; j_gene: TRBJ1-2; v_gene: TRBV7-9; CDR3aa: CSSSLYSPLANYGYTF; CDR3nt: TGTTCCAGCAGCTTATACTCTCCGTTAGCTAACTATGGCTACACCTTC
abundance: -; d_gene: -; j_gene: TRBJ2-3; v_gene: TRBV27; CDR3aa: CASSSLDTQYF; CDR3nt: TGTGCCAGCAGTTCTTTGGATACGCAGTATTTT
abundance: -; d_gene: -; j_gene: TRBJ1-1; v_gene: TRBV29-1; CDR3aa: CSVPQGNTEAFF; CDR3nt: TGCAGCGTTCCACAGGGGAACACTGAAGCTTTCTTT
abundance: -; d_gene: -; j_gene: TRBJ1-3; v_gene: TRBV9; CDR3aa: CASSVEGGNTIYF; CDR3nt: TGTGCCAGCAGCGTAGAGGGGGGAAACACCATATATTTT
abundance: few; d_gene: TRBD1; j_gene: TRBJ2-7; v_gene: TRBV19; CDR3aa: CASSPRQGANEQYF; CDR3nt: TGTGCCAGTAGTCCCCGACAGGGGGCAAACGAGCAGTACTTC
abundance: once; d_gene: -; j_gene: TRBJ2-7; v_gene: TRBV27; CDR3aa: CASRGSPYEQYF; CDR3nt: TGTGCCAGCAGAGGGAGTCCCTACGAGCAGTACTTC
abundance: -; d_gene: -; j_gene: TRBJ2-7; v_gene: TRBV6-5; CDR3aa: CASSQGPSYEQYF; CDR3nt: TGTGCCAGCAGTCAGGGGCCGAGCTACGAGCAGTACTTC
abundance: -; d_gene: -; j_gene: TRBJ2-7; v_gene: TRBV7-2; CDR3aa: CASSFTYEQYF; CDR3nt: TGTGCCAGCAGCTTCACCTACGAGCAGTACTTC
abundance: few; d_gene: TRBD1; j_gene: TRBJ2-3; v_gene: TRBV9; CDR3aa: CASSDYRGVTDTQYF; CDR3nt: TGTGCCAGCAGCGACTACAGGGGGGTCACAGATACGCAGTATTTT
abundance: few; d_gene: TRBD1; j_gene: TRBJ2-7; v_gene: TRBV28; CDR3aa: CASSSPGQGRDEQYF; CDR3nt: TGTGCCAGCAGTTCTCCAGGACAGGGAAGGGACGAGCAGTACTTC